Below are 2 T cell receptor beta chains sequenced from a single sample in a study of blood T cell repertoires in COVID-19. The protocol was immunoSEQ multiplex PCR, while the TCRdb copy is restricted to in-frame clones and leaves out a portion. The table includes about 95,000 clones, more than 70% detected once. The sequenced material came from peripheral blood. Every receptor here comes from a human donor in a cohort sampled during active COVID-19.

This clone was seen more than once but under ten times. The V call is TRBV7-9, the J call TRBJ2-1; no reliable D call. Germline V gives CDR1 SEHNR, CDR2 FQNEAQ (reference sequence). The CDR3 spans 15 residues. V was shortened by 5 bases and J by 8 bases, with 19 bases between the two germline ends. The CDR3 region is CASSLPLIEFDEQFF. Here the CDR3 DNA reads TGTGCCAGCAGCCTTCCGTTGATAGAGTTCGATGAGCAGTTCTTC.

The chain recombines TRBV3-1 (or the pseudogene TRBV3-2) with TRBJ1-3, with D possibly being TRBD1 (6 bases). CDR1 and CDR2 from the germline V gene are LGHDT and YNNKEL (reference sequence). The CDR3 has 18 amino acids. V was cut by 0 bases and J by 2 bases, with 17 bases left in between. As DNA, the CDR3 is TGTGCCAGCAGCCAAGAGGGGGCTTGGGGGACCACTGGAAACACCATATATTTT. As protein: CASSQEGAWGTTGNTIYF.